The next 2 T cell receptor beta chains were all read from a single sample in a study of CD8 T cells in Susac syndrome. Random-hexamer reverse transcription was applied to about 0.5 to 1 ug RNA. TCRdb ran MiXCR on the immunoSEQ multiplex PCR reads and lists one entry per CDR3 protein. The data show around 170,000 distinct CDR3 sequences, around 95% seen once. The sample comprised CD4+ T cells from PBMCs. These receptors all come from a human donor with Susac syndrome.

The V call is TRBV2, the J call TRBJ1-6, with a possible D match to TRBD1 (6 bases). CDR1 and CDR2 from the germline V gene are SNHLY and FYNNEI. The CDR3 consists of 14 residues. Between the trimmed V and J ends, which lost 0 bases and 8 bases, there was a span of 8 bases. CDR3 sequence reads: CASSEARGYSPLHF. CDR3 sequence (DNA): TGTGCCAGCAGTGAAGCAAGGGGGTATTCACCCCTCCACTTT.

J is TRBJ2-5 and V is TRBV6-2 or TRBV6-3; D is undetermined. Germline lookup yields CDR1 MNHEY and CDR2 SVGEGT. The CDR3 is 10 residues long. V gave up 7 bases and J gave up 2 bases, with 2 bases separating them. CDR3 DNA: TGTGCCAGCATTCAAGAGACCCAGTACTTC. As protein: CASIQETQYF.